These 29 T cell receptor beta chains were sequenced from one sample in a study of chronic HIV infection and antiretroviral therapy. TCRdb recomputed calls from the 5' RACE reads with MiXCR, one row per CDR3 protein. This table has 40,000 to 50,000 distinct CDR3 sequences, approximately 19% appearing once. Sequencing input: peripheral blood. These receptors were obtained from an adult who had HIV and had not received antiretroviral therapy, or was an uninfected healthy control (not recorded which).

In its sample, this clonotype was seen a few times. The DNA of the CDR3 is TGTGCCAGCAGCCAGGATGTCGCGGCAGATACGCAGTATTTT. It yields the protein CASSQDVAADTQYF. V is TRBV7-2 and J is TRBJ2-3; D not resolved. CDR3 length: 14 residues. The ends were cut back, 5 bases at V and 4 bases at J, with 13 bases in the middle. Germline lookup yields CDR1 SGHTA and CDR2 FQGNSA.

This chain connects TRBV14 to TRBJ1-2; D may be TRBD1 (5 bases). Trimming cost V 4 bases and J 2 bases, with 11 bases left between them. The CDR3 runs 14 residues. Germline values: CDR1 SGHDN, CDR2 FVKESK. DNA of the CDR3: TGTGCCAGCAGCCCCGTCGCAGGGAACTATGGCTACACCTTC. Its protein is CASSPVAGNYGYTF. Combining the CDR3 with reference TRBV14 and TRBJ1-2 gives the whole variable domain EAGVTQFPSHSVIEKGQTVTLRCDPISGHDNLYWYRRVMGKEIKFLLHFVKESKQDESGMPNNRFLAERTGGTYSTLKVQPAELEDSGVYFCASSPVAGNYGYTFGSGTRLTVV.

The chain recombines TRBV5-1 with TRBJ2-7, with TRBD1 matching 11 bases. V dropped 4 bases and J dropped 3; count of bases not matched to a gene: 3. The CDR3 contains 14 residues. Germline V gene lookup returns CDR1 SGHRS and CDR2 YFSETQ. The CDR3 DNA reads as TGCGCCAGCAGCCCGGACAGGGGGCACTACGAGCAGTACTTC. This gives the protein CASSPDRGHYEQYF.

The chain carries TRBV6-5 and TRBJ2-7, with a tentative D call TRBD1 (6 bases). From germline, CDR1 is MNHEY and CDR2 SVGAGI. The CDR3 spans 13 residues. V lost 5 bases and J lost 5, with 13 bases in between. This CDR3 is CASSPDRLDEQYF. For the CDR3, the DNA is TGTGCCAGCAGTCCCGACAGGCTTGACGAGCAGTACTTC.

This rearrangement joins TRBV11-2 to TRBJ2-3; 8 nucleotides agree with TRBD1. Germline V lookup: CDR1 SGHAT, CDR2 FQNNGV. V trimming: 5 bases; J trimming: 0 bases; junction bases outside the gene matches: 4. This CDR3 has 15 amino acids. The CDR3 DNA is TGTGCCAGCAGCCGGACAGGGTCTAGCACAGATACGCAGTATTTT. Protein product: CASSRTGSSTDTQYF. Based on the CDR3 plus reference TRBV11-2 and TRBJ2-3, the full variable domain is EAGVAQSPRYKIIEKRQSVAFWCNPISGHATLYWYQQILGQGPKLLIQFQNNGVVDDSQLPKDRFSAERLKGVDSTLKIQPAKLEDSAVYLCASSRTGSSTDTQYFGPGTRLTVL.

This clonotype was detected only once. The CDR3 bases are TGTGCCAGCAGTTTGGATCCAGGGGGTATGCGGGAAAAACTGTTTTTT. Translation: CASSLDPGGMREKLFF. The rearrangement links TRBV28 to TRBJ1-4; 7 positions match TRBD1. This CDR3 is 16 amino acids long. Looked up from germline, CDR1 is MDHEN and CDR2 is SYDVKM. Losses at the gene ends were 3 bases for V and 8 bases for J; bases not matched to a gene: 12.

Here the CDR3 DNA reads TGCAGTGGGGACGGGACTGAGCAGTTCTTC. Its translation is CSGDGTEQFF. This chain links TRBV20-1 with TRBJ2-1; D tentatively fits TRBD1 or TRBD2 (5 bases each). Germline V gives CDR1 DFQATT, CDR2 SNEGSKA (reference sequence). The CDR3 length is 10 residues. V lost 7 bases to trimming and J lost 9 bases, with 10 bases between them.

In its sample, this clonotype was seen a few times. The chain recombines TRBV7-2 with TRBJ2-3; D remains ambiguous. The CDR3 totals 16 residues. Germline CDR1 is SGHTA and CDR2 is FQGNSA. The V end was cut by 1 base, the J end by 6 bases, with 17 bases between. Here the CDR3 reads CASSLVGTARADTQYF. For the CDR3, the DNA is TGTGCCAGCAGCTTAGTCGGAACAGCTAGAGCCGATACGCAGTATTTT.

The chain combines TRBV4-1 with TRBJ1-6; D gene uncertain. Germline V lookup: CDR1 MGHRA, CDR2 YSYEKL. V lost 6 bases and J lost 8, with 14 bases in between. This CDR3 is 14 amino acids long. CDR3 amino acids: CASRRIGGYSPLHF. The CDR3 DNA reads TGCGCCAGCAGACGTATTGGCGGTTATTCACCCCTCCACTTT.

This clonotype turned up a few times. CDR3 coding DNA: TGCAGCGTTGAAGTACAGTACAATGAGCAGTTCTTC. This encodes CSVEVQYNEQFF. The chain recombines TRBV29-1 with TRBJ2-1; D gene ambiguous. Germline CDR1 and CDR2: SQVTM and ANQGSEA. This CDR3 comprises 12 residues. The V end was cut by 1 base, the J end by 4 bases, with 5 bases between.

This clonotype was observed a few times. This sequence joins TRBV20-1 and TRBJ2-3; no clear D gene. Germline V gene sequence: CDR1 DFQATT, CDR2 SNEGSKA (reference sequence). The CDR3 runs 13 residues. Trimming shortened V by 1 base and J by 2 bases, and 7 bases separated the two germline ends. In nucleotides, the CDR3 is TGCAGTGCTAGAGGGCCTAACACAGATACGCAGTATTTT. Encoded protein: CSARGPNTDTQYF.

This chain connects TRBV28 to TRBJ1-5; TRBD1 is a possible D gene (5 bases). This CDR3 is 15 amino acids long. The germline gives CDR1 MDHEN, CDR2 SYDVKM. V was trimmed by 6 bases and J by 9 bases, leaving 21 bases between them. The DNA for the CDR3 is TGTGCCAGCAGCCCCATCGTTGGGGCCGGCGCGCCCCAGCATTTT. This encodes CASSPIVGAGAPQHF. The variable domain in full, completed from reference TRBV28 and TRBJ1-5, reads DVKVTQSSRYLVKRTGEKVFLECVQDMDHENMFWYRQDPGLGLRLIYFSYDVKMKEKGDIPEGYSVSREKKERFSLILESASTNQTSMYLCASSPIVGAGAPQHFGDGTRLSIL.

The sample holds a few counts of this clonotype. The chain carries TRBV20-1 and TRBJ1-5; no clear D gene. Germline assignment: CDR1 DFQATT and CDR2 SNEGSKA (reference sequence). There are 14 residues in the CDR3. The V end was cut by 6 bases, the J end by 4 bases, with 16 bases between. The CDR3: CSATPRMGNQPQHF. The CDR3 DNA is TGCAGTGCCACCCCTAGGATGGGAAATCAGCCCCAGCATTTT.

This clonotype showed up just a few times. This chain links TRBV20-1 with TRBJ2-5; D is ambiguous. This CDR3 has 16 amino acids. Germline CDR1 reads DFQATT; CDR2 reads SNEGSKA (reference sequence). The V and J ends lost 3 bases and 3 bases respectively, with 20 bases between them. The CDR3: CSASQYSPGGEETQYF. As DNA, the CDR3 is TGCAGTGCTAGCCAATACTCCCCAGGTGGTGAAGAGACCCAGTACTTC.

The V and J genes are TRBV12-3 or TRBV12-4 and TRBJ1-1; no firm D call. The CDR3 runs 15 residues. V lost 8 bases, J lost 0 bases, and 16 bases lay in between. CDR3 sequence reads: CASRHSTVVNTEAFF. Written as DNA, the CDR3 is TGTGCCAGCCGACACTCGACGGTGGTGAACACTGAAGCTTTCTTT.

This chain links TRBV10-3 with TRBJ2-1, with D perhaps TRBD2 (6 bases). The CDR3 is 13 amino acids. V lost 4 bases and J lost 6, with 10 bases in between. Germline V lookup: CDR1 ENHRY, CDR2 SYGVKD. CDR3 amino acids: CAISGSEGNEQFF. In DNA, the CDR3 is TGTGCCATCAGTGGTTCGGAGGGCAATGAGCAGTTCTTC.

The chain joins TRBV20-1 to TRBJ1-6, with D perhaps TRBD1 (5 bases). The germline gives CDR1 DFQATT, CDR2 SNEGSKA (reference sequence). Trimming pared 3 bases from V and 5 bases from J, leaving 20 bases between. This CDR3 has 17 amino acids. The CDR3 reads CSARTGTASFDNSPLHF. Written as DNA, the CDR3 is TGCAGTGCTAGGACTGGGACGGCGAGTTTTGATAATTCACCCCTCCACTTT.

The chain recombines TRBV7-2 with TRBJ2-1; D not resolved. This CDR3 is built from 15 residues. Germline CDR1 SGHTA, CDR2 FQGNSA. Trimming took off 1 base at V and 4 bases at J, with 11 bases between the two ends. CDR3 protein: CASSLERALYNEQFF. The CDR3 DNA follows: TGTGCCAGCAGCTTAGAACGGGCCCTATACAATGAGCAGTTCTTC.

This clonotype was detected a few times. V usage is TRBV29-1 and J usage is TRBJ2-1, with 10 bases that match TRBD1. V trimming: 7 bases; J trimming: 6 bases; junction bases outside the gene matches: 6. Germline-derived CDR1 and CDR2 are SQVTM and ANQGSEA. The CDR3 is 13 amino acids. CDR3 residues: CSGRQGAGNEQFF. The CDR3 nucleotides are TGCAGCGGCCGACAGGGGGCGGGCAATGAGCAGTTCTTC.

This clonotype showed up many times. The chain uses TRBV28 and TRBJ1-1, with D maybe TRBD1 (5 bases). Per the germline V gene, CDR1 is MDHEN and CDR2 is SYDVKM. The V and J ends lost 4 bases and 4 bases respectively, with 13 bases between them. CDR3 length equals 14 residues. CDR3: CASSSPGPTTEAFF. CDR3 DNA sequence: TGTGCCAGCAGTTCACCGGGACCAACCACTGAAGCTTTCTTT.

The gene calls are TRBV6-5 and TRBJ2-1, with D perhaps TRBD2 (5 bases). The CDR3 is made up of 12 amino acids. V was pared by 6 bases and J by 4 bases, with 7 bases between. Germline loops: CDR1 MNHEY, CDR2 SVGAGI. CDR3 in amino acids: CASRGVYNEQFF. The CDR3 coding sequence is TGTGCCAGCAGGGGAGTATACAATGAGCAGTTCTTC.

This clonotype came up a few times. This rearrangement joins TRBV4-1 to TRBJ2-4, with TRBD2 as a possible D gene (6 bases). CDR3 size: 17 residues. The V end was cut by 4 bases, the J end by 0 bases, with 16 bases between. The germline gives CDR1 MGHRA, CDR2 YSYEKL. As DNA, the CDR3 is TGCGCCAGCAGCCCCGTTGGGGGACTGACAGCCAAAAACATTCAGTACTTC. This gives the protein CASSPVGGLTAKNIQYF.

The chain joins TRBV7-8 to TRBJ2-2; TRBD1 is a possible D gene (6 bases). The V end was cut by 4 bases, the J end by 9 bases, with 9 bases between. The CDR3 is 12 residues long. Germline CDR1 SGHVS, CDR2 FQNEAQ. The DNA for the CDR3 is TGTGCCAGCAGCTCCCGGGACAGGGAGCTGTTTTTT. It codes for CASSSRDRELFF.

This chain connects TRBV20-1 to TRBJ2-7; D perhaps matches TRBD2 (6 bases). The length of the CDR3 is 12 residues. V shed 3 bases and J shed 5 bases, with 11 bases lying between them. Germline values: CDR1 DFQATT, CDR2 SNEGSKA (reference sequence). CDR3: CSASWRGNEQYF. CDR3 nucleotides: TGCAGTGCTAGTTGGAGGGGAAACGAGCAGTACTTC.

The J gene is TRBJ2-7, the V gene TRBV28; no clear D. With 10 bases removed from V and 3 bases from J, the gap between germline ends came to 10 bases. The CDR3 contains 11 residues. Germline V gene data show CDR1 as MDHEN and CDR2 as SYDVKM. CDR3 sequence reads: CATAGYYEQYF. CDR3 nucleotides: TGTGCCACGGCAGGCTACTACGAGCAGTACTTC.

This clonotype was seen a handful of times. The J gene is TRBJ2-7, the V gene TRBV20-1; the D is unclear. V gave up 6 bases and J gave up 2 bases, with 11 bases separating them. The CDR3 extends over 12 amino acids. Germline CDR1 is DFQATT and CDR2 is SNEGSKA (reference sequence). Here the CDR3 reads CSAPTAAYEQYF. CDR3 DNA: TGCAGTGCCCCTACGGCAGCCTACGAGCAGTACTTC.

The V gene is TRBV2, the J gene TRBJ1-5; unclear D gene. The CDR3 loop spans 13 amino acids. V gave up 5 bases and J gave up 7 bases, with 12 bases separating them. Germline V gene sequence: CDR1 SNHLY, CDR2 FYNNEI. This chain's CDR3 is CASSKERMQPQHF. The CDR3 DNA reads TGTGCCAGCAGTAAGGAGCGCATGCAGCCCCAGCATTTT.

The chain couples TRBV27 to TRBJ1-2, with unresolved D. Per the germline V gene, CDR1 is MNHEY and CDR2 is SMNVEV (reference sequence). V gave up 1 base and J gave up 5 bases, with 8 bases separating them. The CDR3 spans 13 residues. The CDR3 coding sequence is TGTGCCAGCAGTTTATTGGCAGGATATGGCTACACCTTC. Translation: CASSLLAGYGYTF.

This clonotype has a handful of counts. The CDR3 protein is CATSDPTGGQETQYF. The CDR3 nucleotides read TGTGCCACCAGTGACCCGACAGGGGGCCAAGAGACCCAGTACTTC. V usage is TRBV24-1 and J usage is TRBJ2-5, with 9 bases lining up with TRBD1. CDR1 KGHDR and CDR2 SFDVKD come from the germline V gene. V lost 4 bases to trimming and J lost 1 base; unmatched junction nucleotides: 3. CDR3 size: 15 residues.